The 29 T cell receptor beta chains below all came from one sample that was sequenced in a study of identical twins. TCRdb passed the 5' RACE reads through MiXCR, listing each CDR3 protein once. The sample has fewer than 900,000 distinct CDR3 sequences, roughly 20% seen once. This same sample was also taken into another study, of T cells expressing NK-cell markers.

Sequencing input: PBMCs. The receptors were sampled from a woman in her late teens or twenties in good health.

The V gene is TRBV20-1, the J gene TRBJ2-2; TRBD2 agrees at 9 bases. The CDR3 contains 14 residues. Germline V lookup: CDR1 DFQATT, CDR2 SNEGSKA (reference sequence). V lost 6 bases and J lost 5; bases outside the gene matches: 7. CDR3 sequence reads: CSARLAERTGELFF. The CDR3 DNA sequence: TGCAGTGCCAGACTAGCGGAAAGGACCGGGGAGCTGTTTTTT.

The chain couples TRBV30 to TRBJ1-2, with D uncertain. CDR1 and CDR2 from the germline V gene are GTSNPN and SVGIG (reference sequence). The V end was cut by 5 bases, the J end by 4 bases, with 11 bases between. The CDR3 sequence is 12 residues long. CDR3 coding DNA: TGTGCCTGGTCTCTGTCGACCTATGGCTACACCTTC. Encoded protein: CAWSLSTYGYTF. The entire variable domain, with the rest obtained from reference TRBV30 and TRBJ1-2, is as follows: SQTIHQWPATLVQPVGSPLSLECTVEGTSNPNLYWYRQAAGRGLQLLFYSVGIGQISSEVPQNLSASRPQDRQFILSSKKLLLSDSGFYLCAWSLSTYGYTFGSGTRLTVV.

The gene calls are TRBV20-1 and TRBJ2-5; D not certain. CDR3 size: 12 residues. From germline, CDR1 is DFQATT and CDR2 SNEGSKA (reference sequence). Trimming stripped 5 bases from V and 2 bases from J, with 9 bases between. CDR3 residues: CSAGLRQETQYF. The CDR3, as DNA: TGCAGTGCTGGGCTACGACAAGAGACCCAGTACTTC.

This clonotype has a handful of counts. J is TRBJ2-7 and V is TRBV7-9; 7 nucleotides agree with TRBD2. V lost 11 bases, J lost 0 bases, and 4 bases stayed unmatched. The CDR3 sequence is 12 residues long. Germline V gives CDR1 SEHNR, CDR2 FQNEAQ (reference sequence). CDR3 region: CAGGGSSYEQYF. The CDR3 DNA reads TGTGCCGGCGGGGGAAGCTCCTACGAGCAGTACTTC.

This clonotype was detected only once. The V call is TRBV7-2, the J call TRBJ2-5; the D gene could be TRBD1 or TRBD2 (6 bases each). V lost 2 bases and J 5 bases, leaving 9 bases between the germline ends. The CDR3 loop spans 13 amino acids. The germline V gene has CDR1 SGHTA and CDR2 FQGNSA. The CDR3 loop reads CASSLRGPETQYF. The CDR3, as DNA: TGTGCCAGCAGCTTACGGGGGCCGGAGACCCAGTACTTC.

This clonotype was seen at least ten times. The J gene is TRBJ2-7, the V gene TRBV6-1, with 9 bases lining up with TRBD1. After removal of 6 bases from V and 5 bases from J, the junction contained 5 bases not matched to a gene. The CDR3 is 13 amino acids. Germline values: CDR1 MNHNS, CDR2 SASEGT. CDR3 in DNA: TGTGCCAGCAGGGACAGGGGACGTGACGAGCAGTACTTC. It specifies CASRDRGRDEQYF.

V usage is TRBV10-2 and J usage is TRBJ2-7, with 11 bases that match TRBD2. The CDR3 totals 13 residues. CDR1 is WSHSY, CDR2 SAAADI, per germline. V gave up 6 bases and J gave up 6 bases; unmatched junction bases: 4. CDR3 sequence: CASRVAGGGEQYF. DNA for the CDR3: TGCGCCAGCAGGGTAGCGGGAGGGGGCGAGCAGTACTTC.

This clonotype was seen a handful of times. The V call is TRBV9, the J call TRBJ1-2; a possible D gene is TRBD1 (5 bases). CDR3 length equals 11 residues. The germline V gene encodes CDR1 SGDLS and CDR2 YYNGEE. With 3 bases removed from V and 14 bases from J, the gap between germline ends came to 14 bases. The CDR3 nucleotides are TGTGCCAGCAGCGAACAAAACAGACAGACCTTC. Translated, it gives CASSEQNRQTF.

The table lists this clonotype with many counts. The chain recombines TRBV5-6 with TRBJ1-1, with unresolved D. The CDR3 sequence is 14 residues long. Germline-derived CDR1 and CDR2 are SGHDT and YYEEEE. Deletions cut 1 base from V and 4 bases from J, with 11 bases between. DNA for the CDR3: TGTGCCAGCAGCTTGAGGTTGGTGGGCACTGAAGCTTTCTTT. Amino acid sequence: CASSLRLVGTEAFF.

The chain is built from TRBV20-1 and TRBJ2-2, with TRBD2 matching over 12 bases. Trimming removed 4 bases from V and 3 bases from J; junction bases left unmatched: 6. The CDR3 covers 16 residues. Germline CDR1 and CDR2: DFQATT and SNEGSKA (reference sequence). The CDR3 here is CSAIRTSGEHTGELFF. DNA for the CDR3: TGCAGTGCTATCAGGACTAGCGGGGAGCACACCGGGGAGCTGTTTTTT.

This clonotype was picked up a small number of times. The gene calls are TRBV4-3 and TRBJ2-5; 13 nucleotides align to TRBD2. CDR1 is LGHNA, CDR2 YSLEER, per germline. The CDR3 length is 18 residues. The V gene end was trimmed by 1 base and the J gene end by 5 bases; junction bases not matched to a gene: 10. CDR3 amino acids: CASSQGLRTSGSGETQYF. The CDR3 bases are TGCGCCAGCAGCCAAGGGTTGAGGACTAGCGGGAGTGGTGAGACCCAGTACTTC.

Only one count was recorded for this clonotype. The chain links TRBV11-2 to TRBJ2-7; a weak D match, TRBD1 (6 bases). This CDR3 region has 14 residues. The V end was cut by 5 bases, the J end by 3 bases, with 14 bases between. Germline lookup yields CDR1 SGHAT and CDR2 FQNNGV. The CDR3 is CASSPRDTFYEQYF. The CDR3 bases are TGTGCCAGCAGCCCCCGGGACACCTTCTACGAGCAGTACTTC.

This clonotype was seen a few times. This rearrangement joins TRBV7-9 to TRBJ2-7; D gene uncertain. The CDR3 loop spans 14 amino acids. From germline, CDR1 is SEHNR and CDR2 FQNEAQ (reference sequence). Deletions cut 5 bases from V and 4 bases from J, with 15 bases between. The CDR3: CASSPPSVRYEQYF. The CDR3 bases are TGTGCCAGCAGCCCCCCCTCCGTCAGGTACGAGCAGTACTTC.

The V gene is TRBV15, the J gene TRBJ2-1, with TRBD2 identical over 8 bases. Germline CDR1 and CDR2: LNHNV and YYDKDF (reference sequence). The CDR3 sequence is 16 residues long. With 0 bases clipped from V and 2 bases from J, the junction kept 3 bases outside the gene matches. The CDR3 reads CATSRDRSGAYNEQFF. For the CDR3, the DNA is TGTGCCACCAGCAGAGACCGTAGCGGGGCCTACAATGAGCAGTTCTTC. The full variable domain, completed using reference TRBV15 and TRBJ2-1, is DAMVIQNPRYQVTQFGKPVTLSCSQTLNHNVMYWYQQKSSQAPKLLFHYYDKDFNNEADTPDNFQSRRPNTSFCFLDIRSPGLGDTAMYLCATSRDRSGAYNEQFFGPGTRLTVL.

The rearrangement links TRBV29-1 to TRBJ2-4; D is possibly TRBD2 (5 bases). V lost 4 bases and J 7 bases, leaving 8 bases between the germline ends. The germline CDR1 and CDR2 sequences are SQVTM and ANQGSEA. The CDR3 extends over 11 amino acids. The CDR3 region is CSVGGSNIQYF. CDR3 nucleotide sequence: TGCAGCGTTGGAGGGTCGAACATTCAGTACTTC.

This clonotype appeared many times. This CDR3 is CASASPGRIADTQYF. The CDR3 bases are TGTGCCAGCGCTAGTCCCGGGAGAATCGCAGATACGCAGTATTTT. The rearrangement links TRBV12-3 or TRBV12-4 to TRBJ2-3; possibly TRBD2 for D (6 bases). V shed 8 bases and J shed 4 bases, with 19 bases lying between them. The CDR3 totals 15 residues.

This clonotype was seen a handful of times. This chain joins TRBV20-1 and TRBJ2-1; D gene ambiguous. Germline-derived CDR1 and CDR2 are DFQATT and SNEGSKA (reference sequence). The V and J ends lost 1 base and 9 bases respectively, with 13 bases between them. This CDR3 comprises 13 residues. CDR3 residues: CSARVIKPGEQFF. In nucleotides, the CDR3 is TGCAGTGCTAGAGTTATAAAGCCGGGTGAGCAGTTCTTC.

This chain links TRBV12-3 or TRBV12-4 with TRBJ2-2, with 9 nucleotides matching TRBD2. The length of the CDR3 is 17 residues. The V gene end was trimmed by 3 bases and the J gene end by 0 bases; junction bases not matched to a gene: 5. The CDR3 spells CASSFLAGFANTGELFF. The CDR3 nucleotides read TGTGCCAGCAGTTTTCTAGCGGGGTTCGCGAACACCGGGGAGCTGTTTTTT.

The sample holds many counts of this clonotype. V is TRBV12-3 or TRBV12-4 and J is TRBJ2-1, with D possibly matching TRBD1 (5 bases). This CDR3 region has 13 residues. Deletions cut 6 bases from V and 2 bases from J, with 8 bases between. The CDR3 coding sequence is TGTGCCAGCAGAGCAGGGACCTACAATGAGCAGTTCTTC. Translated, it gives CASRAGTYNEQFF.

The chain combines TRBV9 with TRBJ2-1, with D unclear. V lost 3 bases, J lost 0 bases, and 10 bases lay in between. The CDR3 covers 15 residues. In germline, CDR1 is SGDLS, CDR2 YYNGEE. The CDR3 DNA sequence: TGTGCCAGCAGCGCCCTACCGAGCTCCTACAATGAGCAGTTCTTC. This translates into CASSALPSSYNEQFF.

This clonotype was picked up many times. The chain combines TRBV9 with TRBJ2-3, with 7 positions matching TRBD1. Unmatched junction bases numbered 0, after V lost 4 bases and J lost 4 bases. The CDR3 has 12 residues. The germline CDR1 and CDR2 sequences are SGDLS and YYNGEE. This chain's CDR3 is CASSQGADTQYF. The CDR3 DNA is TGTGCCAGCAGCCAGGGGGCAGATACGCAGTATTTT.

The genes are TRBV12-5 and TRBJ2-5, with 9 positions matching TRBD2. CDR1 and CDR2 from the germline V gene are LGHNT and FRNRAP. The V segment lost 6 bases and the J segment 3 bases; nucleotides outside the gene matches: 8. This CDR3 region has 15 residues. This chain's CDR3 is CASGDSSSGKETQYF. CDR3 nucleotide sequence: TGTGCTAGTGGAGATTCCTCTAGCGGGAAAGAGACCCAGTACTTC.

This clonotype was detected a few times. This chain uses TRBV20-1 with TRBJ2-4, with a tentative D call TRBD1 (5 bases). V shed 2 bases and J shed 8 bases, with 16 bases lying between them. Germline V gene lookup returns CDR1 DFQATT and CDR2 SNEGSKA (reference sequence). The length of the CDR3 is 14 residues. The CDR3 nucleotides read TGCAGTGCTAGAACCCAGACAGTCCTGGACATTCAGTACTTC. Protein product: CSARTQTVLDIQYF.

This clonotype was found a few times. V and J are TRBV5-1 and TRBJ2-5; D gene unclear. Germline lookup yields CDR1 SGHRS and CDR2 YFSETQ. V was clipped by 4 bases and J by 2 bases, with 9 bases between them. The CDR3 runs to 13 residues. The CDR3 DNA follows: TGCGCCAGCAGCATGGCCGCACAAGAGACCCAGTACTTC. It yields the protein CASSMAAQETQYF.

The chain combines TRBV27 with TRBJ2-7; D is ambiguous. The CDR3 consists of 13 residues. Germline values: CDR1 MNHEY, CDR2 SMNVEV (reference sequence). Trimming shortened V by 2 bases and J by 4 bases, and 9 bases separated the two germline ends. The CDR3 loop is CASSLAPWYEQYF. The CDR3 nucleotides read TGTGCCAGCAGTTTAGCCCCCTGGTACGAGCAGTACTTC.

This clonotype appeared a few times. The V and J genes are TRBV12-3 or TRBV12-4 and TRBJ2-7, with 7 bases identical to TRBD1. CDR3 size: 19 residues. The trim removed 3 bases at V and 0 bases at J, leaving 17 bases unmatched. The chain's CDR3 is CASSFRRRGIRTSSYEQYF. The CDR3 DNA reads TGTGCCAGCAGTTTTCGACGCAGGGGGATCCGCACCAGCTCCTACGAGCAGTACTTC.

CDR3 sequence reads: CASSPTLPTGELFF. The CDR3 DNA is TGCGCCAGCAGCCCGACTCTTCCGACCGGGGAGCTGTTTTTT. This sequence joins TRBV5-1 and TRBJ2-2; the D is unclear. The germline CDR1 and CDR2 sequences are SGHRS and YFSETQ. The CDR3 spans 14 residues. The V end lost 4 bases, the J end lost 5 bases, and 12 bases lay between the germline ends.

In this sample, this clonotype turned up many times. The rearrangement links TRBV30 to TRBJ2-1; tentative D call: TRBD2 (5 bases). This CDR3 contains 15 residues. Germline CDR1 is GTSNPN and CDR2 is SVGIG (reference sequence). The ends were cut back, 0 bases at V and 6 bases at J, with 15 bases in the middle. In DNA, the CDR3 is TGTGCCTGGAGTGTGGATAGCGACGGTGGCAATGAGCAGTTCTTC. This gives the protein CAWSVDSDGGNEQFF.

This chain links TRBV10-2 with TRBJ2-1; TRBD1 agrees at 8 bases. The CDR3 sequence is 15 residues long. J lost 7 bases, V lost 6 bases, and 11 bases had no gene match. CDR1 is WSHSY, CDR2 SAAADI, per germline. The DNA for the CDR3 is TGCGCCAGCAGGGGCCGGGACAGGTGTCCAAATGAGCAGTTCTTC. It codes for CASRGRDRCPNEQFF.